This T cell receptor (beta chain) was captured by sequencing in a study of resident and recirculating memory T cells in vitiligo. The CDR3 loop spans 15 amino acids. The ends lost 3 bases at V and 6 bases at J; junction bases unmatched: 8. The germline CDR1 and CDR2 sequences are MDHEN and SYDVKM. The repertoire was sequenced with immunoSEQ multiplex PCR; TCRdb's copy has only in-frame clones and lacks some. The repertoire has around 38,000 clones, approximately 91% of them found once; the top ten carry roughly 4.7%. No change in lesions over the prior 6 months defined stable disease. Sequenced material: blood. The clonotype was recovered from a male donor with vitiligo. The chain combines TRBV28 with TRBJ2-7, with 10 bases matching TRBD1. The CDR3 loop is CASSFFRDRGPEQYF. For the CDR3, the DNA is TGTGCCAGCAGTTTCTTCCGGGACAGGGGCCCCGAGCAGTACTTC.